This T cell receptor beta chain is drawn from a study of response to subunit inactivated influenza vaccine. The CDR3 consists of 15 residues. Trimming took 2 bases from V and 3 from J, leaving 14 bases between them. CDR1 is MNHEY and CDR2 is SMNVEV in the germline V gene (reference sequence). MiXCR, run by TCRdb on the RT-PCR reads, gives a single entry per CDR3 protein. Of roughly 550,000 distinct CDR3 sequences in the sample, approximately 24% are singletons; the top ten hold 2.5% to 3%. Overall study results and limits: It was the authors' suggestion that each seasonal influenza vaccination recruits few new T cells.

This clonotype has more than one count but fewer than ten. Antigen specificity is unknown. These data also formed part of another study, on T cells expressing NK-cell markers. That study adds: Beta-chain TCR cDNA was generated via 5'RACE template switching with UMIs. Each TCR beta repertoire originated in sorted T cells that were CD3+CD56+NKG2C+, CD3+CD56+NKG2C- or CD3+CD56-NKG2C+. One of eight sequenced donors was HCMV-seronegative; the other seven were seropositive. Where several donors were concerned, these clonotypes also led the CD3+CD56-NKG2C+ fraction.

This rearrangement joins TRBV27 to TRBJ2-7; D is unclear. The sequence came from a man aged 45 to 65 who received an inactivated influenza vaccine. The sample in question was CD4+ T cells sorted from PBMCs, obtained less than 13 days after vaccination. The CDR3 spells CASSLLRSDGYEQYF. As DNA, the CDR3 is TGTGCCAGCAGTTTACTCAGGTCCGACGGCTACGAGCAGTACTTC.